These 8 T cell receptor beta chains share one sample of origin, sequenced in a study of cytomegalovirus exposure and HLA in healthy donors. The PCR had 60 Vbeta and 13 Jbeta primers. The repertoire was sequenced with immunoSEQ multiplex PCR; TCRdb's copy has only in-frame clones and lacks some. The data contain some 150,000 clones, roughly three quarters of them singletons. The sample was PBMCs. The receptors originated from a male donor in good health and CMV-seronegative.

A few counts support this clone. The chain uses TRBV12-5 and TRBJ1-1; a possible D gene is TRBD1 (6 bases). The ends were cut back, 7 bases at V and 3 bases at J, with 12 bases in the middle. CDR1 is LGHNT, CDR2 FRNRAP, per germline. The CDR3 loop spans 13 amino acids. CDR3 sequence (DNA): TGTGCTAGTGCCTTAGGGGGATACACTGAAGCTTTCTTT. Its translation is CASALGGYTEAFF.

V and J are TRBV27 and TRBJ1-2; 8 bases fit TRBD1. Germline V gene data show CDR1 as MNHEY and CDR2 as SMNVEV (reference sequence). The trim removed 8 bases at V and 3 bases at J, leaving 5 bases unmatched. CDR3 length equals 13 residues. As DNA, the CDR3 is TGTGCCAGCGGGACAGGTAATCACTATGGCTACACCTTC. Residues: CASGTGNHYGYTF.

The chain recombines TRBV5-1 with TRBJ1-6; the D is unclear. Trimming left V 1 base short and J 9 bases short, with 14 bases between. This CDR3 contains 15 residues. The germline gives CDR1 SGHRS, CDR2 YFSETQ. CDR3 protein: CASSLIPDGGSPLHF. DNA for the CDR3: TGCGCCAGCAGCTTGATACCGGACGGAGGTTCACCCCTCCACTTT.

The rearrangement links TRBV10-3 to TRBJ2-2; maybe TRBD2 (5 bases). The CDR3 is 14 amino acids. The germline CDR1 and CDR2 sequences are ENHRY and SYGVKD. V lost 4 bases and J lost 4, with 10 bases in between. The CDR3 loop is CAISGGLFTGELFF. CDR3 DNA: TGTGCCATCAGTGGCGGACTGTTCACCGGGGAGCTGTTTTTT.

The chain has TRBV4-3 and TRBJ2-3, with D hard to call. The CDR3 contains 14 residues. Per germline, CDR1 LGHNA and CDR2 YSLEER. With 0 bases removed from V and 4 bases from J, the gap between germline ends came to 8 bases. DNA of the CDR3: TGCGCCAGCAGCCAAGATATCCCGGCAGATACGCAGTATTTT. Protein sequence: CASSQDIPADTQYF.

About this clone itself: Within the sample, other DNA sequences also encode this same CDR3. In nucleotides, the CDR3 is TGTGCCTGGAGTCGGGACAGACCCTATGGCTACACCTTC. It translates to CAWSRDRPYGYTF. This chain connects TRBV30 to TRBJ1-2, with TRBD1 identical over 7 bases. V was pared by 2 bases and J by 4 bases, with 4 bases of the junction left unmatched. The CDR3 covers 13 residues. Germline CDR1 reads GTSNPN; CDR2 reads SVGIG (reference sequence). The full variable domain, rest sourced from reference TRBV30 and TRBJ1-2, is SQTIHQWPATLVQPVGSPLSLECTVEGTSNPNLYWYRQAAGRGLQLLFYSVGIGQISSEVPQNLSASRPQDRQFILSSKKLLLSDSGFYLCAWSRDRPYGYTFGSGTRLTVV.

V and J are TRBV7-9 and TRBJ2-1, with D tentatively TRBD2 (5 bases). The CDR3 length is 15 residues. Trimming stripped 0 bases from V and 3 bases from J, with 9 bases between. The germline V gene encodes CDR1 SEHNR and CDR2 FQNEAQ (reference sequence). This chain's CDR3 is CASSLAFGDYNEQFF. CDR3 in DNA: TGTGCCAGCAGCTTAGCGTTCGGGGACTACAATGAGCAGTTCTTC. Full variable domain (outside the CDR3, taken from reference TRBV7-9 and TRBJ2-1): DTGVSQNPRHKITKRGQNVTFRCDPISEHNRLYWYRQTLGQGPEFLTYFQNEAQLEKSRLLSDRFSAERPKGSFSTLEIQRTEQGDSAMYLCASSLAFGDYNEQFFGPGTRLTVL.

The V call is TRBV18, the J call TRBJ2-1; 8 positions agree with TRBD1. The CDR3 runs to 16 residues. V lost 3 bases, J lost 8 bases, and 12 bases stayed unmatched. The germline gives CDR1 KGHSH, CDR2 LQKENI. CDR3: CASSPRGQGMTDEQFF. In nucleotides, the CDR3 is TGTGCCAGCTCACCCAGAGGACAGGGTATGACGGATGAGCAGTTCTTC.